Below are 12 T cell receptor beta chains sequenced from a single sample in a study of cytomegalovirus exposure and HLA in healthy donors. The PCR employed 60 Vbeta primers together with 13 Jbeta primers. Using immunoSEQ multiplex PCR, the repertoire was profiled, and TCRdb retains in-frame clones only, with some absent. Its clone listing holds about 170,000 clones. Sequencing used PBMCs. The source is a woman under 30 in good health and CMV-seropositive.

CDR3 nucleotide sequence: TGTGCCAGCAGCTTGAGCACTAGCGGGGGGGCAGTGGAGCTGTTTTTT. Its protein product is CASSLSTSGGAVELFF. The gene calls are TRBV5-4 and TRBJ2-2, with TRBD2 matching over 13 bases. Germline V gene sequence: CDR1 SGHNT, CDR2 YYREEE (reference sequence). J gave up 10 bases and V 1 base, and 7 bases lay outside the gene matches. This CDR3 is 16 amino acids long.

The chain is built from TRBV30 and TRBJ1-5; D might be TRBD1 (6 bases). The CDR3 has 16 residues. V shed 0 bases and J shed 7 bases, with 19 bases lying between them. Germline lookup yields CDR1 GTSNPN and CDR2 SVGIG (reference sequence). CDR3 in amino acids: CAWSVTGQGSLQPQHF. In nucleotides, the CDR3 is TGTGCCTGGAGTGTCACGGGGCAGGGGAGTTTGCAGCCCCAGCATTTT. Filled out from reference TRBV30 and TRBJ1-5, the complete variable domain reads SQTIHQWPATLVQPVGSPLSLECTVEGTSNPNLYWYRQAAGRGLQLLFYSVGIGQISSEVPQNLSASRPQDRQFILSSKKLLLSDSGFYLCAWSVTGQGSLQPQHFGDGTRLSIL.

The rearrangement uses TRBV11-3 and TRBJ2-1, with 9 nucleotides matching TRBD2. Unmatched junction bases numbered 5, after V lost 6 bases and J lost 8 bases. Germline V gene data show CDR1 as SGHNT and CDR2 as YENEEA. The CDR3 is 13 amino acids. The CDR3 nucleotides read TGTGCCAGCAGGCTAGCGGGAACGGATGAGCAGTTCTTC. Translating it yields CASRLAGTDEQFF.

J is TRBJ1-5 and V is TRBV6-1; D gene ambiguous. CDR1 is MNHNS and CDR2 is SASEGT in the germline V gene. CDR3 size: 12 residues. With 5 bases removed from V and 3 bases from J, the gap between germline ends came to 5 bases. CDR3 region: CASSRDNQPQHF. The CDR3 region has the DNA TGTGCCAGCAGTCGGGACAATCAGCCCCAGCATTTT.

The rearrangement links TRBV5-4 to TRBJ1-4; maybe TRBD1 (5 bases). V gave up 3 bases and J gave up 11 bases, with 11 bases separating them. Germline V gene data show CDR1 as SGHNT and CDR2 as YYREEE (reference sequence). The CDR3 is made up of 12 amino acids. The CDR3 loop reads CASSSGGEKLFF. For the CDR3, the DNA is TGTGCCAGCAGCTCTGGAGGGGAGAAACTGTTTTTT.

CDR3 region: CASSIETGTGGTDTQYF. In DNA, the CDR3 is TGTGCCAGTAGTATAGAAACCGGGACAGGGGGCACAGATACGCAGTATTTT. The gene calls are TRBV19 and TRBJ2-3; 10 nucleotides agree with TRBD1. The ends lost 0 bases at V and 1 base at J; junction bases unmatched: 4. The CDR3 totals 17 residues. Germline lookup yields CDR1 LNHDA and CDR2 SQIVND (reference sequence).

The V gene is TRBV15, the J gene TRBJ1-4; D perhaps matches TRBD1 (6 bases). V lost 4 bases and J 4 bases, leaving 13 bases between the germline ends. CDR1 is LNHNV, CDR2 YYDKDF, per germline (reference sequence). CDR3 length: 15 amino acids. The CDR3 here is CATSTWGQINEKLFF. CDR3 DNA: TGTGCCACCAGCACATGGGGGCAGATTAATGAAAAACTGTTTTTT.

The J gene is TRBJ2-5, the V gene TRBV6-1; D is unresolved. Trimming took 5 bases from V and 5 from J, leaving 12 bases between them. Germline V CDR1 and CDR2: MNHNS, SASEGT. The CDR3 runs 13 residues. The CDR3 region is CASSSSVRETQYF. CDR3 nucleotide sequence: TGTGCCAGCAGTTCTTCCGTCAGGGAGACCCAGTACTTC.

The rearrangement uses TRBV25-1 and TRBJ2-7, with 9 bases lining up with TRBD2. The junction had 8 bases not matched to a gene; V was cut back by 5 bases and J by 0 bases. Germline V lookup: CDR1 MGHDK, CDR2 SYGVNS. There are 16 residues in the CDR3. DNA of the CDR3: TGTGCCAGCAGTCCCCTAGCGGGATCCAGCTCCTACGAGCAGTACTTC. It codes for CASSPLAGSSSYEQYF.

The chain combines TRBV2 with TRBJ1-2; 7 nucleotides align to TRBD1. With 5 bases clipped from V and 0 bases from J, the junction kept 15 bases outside the gene matches. CDR1 and CDR2 (germline): SNHLY, FYNNEI. The CDR3 covers 18 residues. This chain's CDR3 is CASSSSLGDSHSNYGYTF. The DNA for the CDR3 is TGTGCCAGCAGTTCTTCCTTGGGGGACAGCCATTCTAACTATGGCTACACCTTC.

This sequence joins TRBV6-1 and TRBJ1-2; perhaps TRBD1 as D (5 bases). The CDR3 sequence is 14 residues long. V lost 3 bases and J lost 8, with 16 bases in between. Germline CDR1 is MNHNS and CDR2 is SASEGT. The CDR3 nucleotides are TGTGCCAGCAGTGACGGTTGGGGGACTGGAGGCTACACCTTC. Its protein product is CASSDGWGTGGYTF.

This chain links TRBV6-4 with TRBJ1-2; possibly TRBD1 for D (6 bases). The length of the CDR3 is 14 residues. Trimming pared 8 bases from V and 8 bases from J, leaving 21 bases between. Germline assignment: CDR1 MRHNA and CDR2 SNTAGT. CDR3 sequence: CASGDSQTGRGYTF. As DNA, the CDR3 is TGTGCCAGCGGCGATTCCCAGACAGGTCGGGGCTACACCTTC.